This T cell receptor beta chain emerged from a study of OX40 agonist ivuxolimab in advanced cancers. Overall study: Ivuxolimab, an antibody that agonizes OX40 (CD134), was administered to the patients.

TCRdb's copy holds only in-frame clones and misses some; the assay was immunoSEQ multiplex PCR. The table records fewer than 25,000 clones, about four fifths of them present only once. The sequence derives from an adult with an advanced solid tumor such as melanoma, head and neck, liver or kidney cancer. The source material was CD4+ or CD8+ T cells sorted from blood, sampled in a trial of the OX40 agonist ivuxolimab.

Here the CDR3 DNA reads TGTGCCAGCAAAGCGGGGGGCTACAATGAGCAGTTCTTC. Protein sequence: CASKAGGYNEQFF. The chain is built from TRBV27 and TRBJ2-1; TRBD2 matches 9 bases. The trim removed 7 bases at V and 3 bases at J, leaving 1 base unmatched. This CDR3 has 13 amino acids. Germline loops: CDR1 MNHEY, CDR2 SMNVEV (reference sequence).